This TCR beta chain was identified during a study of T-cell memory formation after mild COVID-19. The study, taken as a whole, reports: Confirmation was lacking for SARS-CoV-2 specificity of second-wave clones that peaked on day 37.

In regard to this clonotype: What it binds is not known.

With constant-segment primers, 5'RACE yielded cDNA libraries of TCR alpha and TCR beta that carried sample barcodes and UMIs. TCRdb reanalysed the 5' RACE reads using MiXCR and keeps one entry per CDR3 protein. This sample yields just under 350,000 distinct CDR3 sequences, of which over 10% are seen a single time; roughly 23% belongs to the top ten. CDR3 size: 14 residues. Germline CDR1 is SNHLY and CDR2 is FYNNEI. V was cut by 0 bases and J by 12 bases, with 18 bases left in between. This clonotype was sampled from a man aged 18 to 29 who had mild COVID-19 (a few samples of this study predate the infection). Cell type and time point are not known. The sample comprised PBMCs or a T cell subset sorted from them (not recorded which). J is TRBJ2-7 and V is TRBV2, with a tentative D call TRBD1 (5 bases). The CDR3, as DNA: TGTGCCAGCAGTGAAGCGTCCTTTTGGGGCCTGCTGTACGTC. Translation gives CASSEASFWGLLYV.